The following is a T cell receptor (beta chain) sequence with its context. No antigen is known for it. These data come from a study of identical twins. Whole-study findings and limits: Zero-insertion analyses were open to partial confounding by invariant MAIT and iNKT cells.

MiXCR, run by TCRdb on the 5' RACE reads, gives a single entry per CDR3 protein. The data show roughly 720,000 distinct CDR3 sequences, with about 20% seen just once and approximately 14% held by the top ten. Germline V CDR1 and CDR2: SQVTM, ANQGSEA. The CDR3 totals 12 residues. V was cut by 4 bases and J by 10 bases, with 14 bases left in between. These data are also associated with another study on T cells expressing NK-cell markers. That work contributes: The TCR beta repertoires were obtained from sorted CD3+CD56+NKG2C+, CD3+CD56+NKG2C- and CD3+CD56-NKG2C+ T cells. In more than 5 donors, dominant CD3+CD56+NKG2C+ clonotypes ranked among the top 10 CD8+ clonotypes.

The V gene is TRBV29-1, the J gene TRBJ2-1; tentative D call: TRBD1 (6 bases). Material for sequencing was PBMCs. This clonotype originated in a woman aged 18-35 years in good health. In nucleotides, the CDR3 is TGCAGCGTTGTGGGGGCACAAGGGGAGCAGTTCTTC. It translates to CSVVGAQGEQFF.